This T cell receptor beta chain was sequenced in a study of CD8+ T cells in alopecia areata. Germline assignment: CDR1 LGHNA and CDR2 YSLEER. The germline V and J ends were trimmed by 1 base and 10 bases, with 5 bases remaining between them. The CDR3 sequence is 11 residues long. Study observations and caveats: Relative to mice, TCR sharing across patients was less clear, a difference possibly HLA-related.

As to this clone: Antigen specificity is unknown.

In each case, RNA was isolated and then reverse transcribed into cDNA as the sequencing template. Sequencing used immunoSEQ multiplex PCR; TCRdb keeps in-frame clones, though not all of them. The top ten hold approximately 0.93% of the sample, which has 150,000 to 200,000 clones, roughly 60% seen once. Treatment reported: oral pan-JAK inhibitor, 5-10 mg twice daily. Sequenced here: CD4+ T cells sorted from blood, sampled at week 24, from a patient treated with tofacitinib. The receptor's source is a human donor with alopecia areata. The rearrangement joins TRBV4-3 to TRBJ2-1, with unresolved D. This CDR3 reads CASSQGGEQFF. As DNA, the CDR3 is TGCGCCAGCAGCCAAGGAGGAGAGCAGTTCTTC.